These 17 T cell receptor beta chains were sequenced from one sample in a study of blood T cell repertoires in COVID-19. TCRdb's copy holds only in-frame clones and misses some; the assay was immunoSEQ multiplex PCR. The repertoire holds 70,000 to 90,000 clones, with roughly 77% as singletons. Sample: peripheral blood. The receptors were gathered from a human donor in a cohort sampled during active COVID-19.

This chain uses TRBV19 with TRBJ1-2; D unclear. V dropped 2 bases and J dropped 4 bases, with 17 bases sitting between them. This CDR3 region has 16 residues. CDR1 is LNHDA, CDR2 SQIVND, per germline (reference sequence). As DNA, the CDR3 is TGTGCCAGTAGTATATTGGCTCCCCTGGGCCGCTATGGCTACACCTTC. Residues: CASSILAPLGRYGYTF.

This clone came up once. Written as DNA, the CDR3 is TGCAGCGTTGAAGATAGGCGGGAGAAAGATGAGCAGTTCTTC. Its translation is CSVEDRREKDEQFF. The rearrangement joins TRBV29-1 to TRBJ2-1, with TRBD2 matching 7 bases. The germline CDR1 and CDR2 sequences are SQVTM and ANQGSEA. Trimming cost V 0 bases and J 8 bases; bases outside gene matches: 7. This CDR3 spans 14 amino acids.

This chain links TRBV6-5 with TRBJ2-7; tentative D call: TRBD2 (5 bases). CDR3 length: 14 residues. Germline V gives CDR1 MNHEY, CDR2 SVGAGI. V shed 2 bases and J shed 7 bases, with 15 bases lying between them. The CDR3 spells CASSYHTGNPEQYF. The CDR3 DNA sequence: TGTGCCAGCAGTTACCACACCGGGAATCCAGAGCAGTACTTC.

This chain connects TRBV11-2 to TRBJ1-4; no definite D call. The CDR3 covers 15 residues. Germline V gene sequence: CDR1 SGHAT, CDR2 FQNNGV. V lost 2 bases and J 5 bases, leaving 12 bases between the germline ends. The CDR3 DNA reads TGTGCCAGCAGCTTATCGGGCGGGAACAATGAAAAACTGTTTTTT. Its translation: CASSLSGGNNEKLFF.

V usage is TRBV28 and J usage is TRBJ1-5; D not resolved. The CDR3 is made up of 15 amino acids. Trimming shortened V by 6 bases and J by 9 bases, and 21 bases separated the two germline ends. Germline CDR1 and CDR2: MDHEN and SYDVKM. CDR3 sequence (DNA): TGTGCCAGCAGACAAACCCTGACGGAGTCCGGGCCCCAGCATTTT. As protein: CASRQTLTESGPQHF.

This rearrangement joins TRBV27 to TRBJ1-6; TRBD1 agrees at 9 bases. Germline CDR1 MNHEY, CDR2 SMNVEV (reference sequence). J gave up 8 bases and V 5 bases, and 7 bases lay outside the gene matches. The CDR3 runs to 15 residues. CDR3 bases: TGTGCCAGCAGTCTCACGGGACAGGGTTATTCACCCCTCCACTTT. It translates to CASSLTGQGYSPLHF.

The chain combines TRBV15 with TRBJ1-5; D is unresolved. Germline CDR1 reads LNHNV; CDR2 reads YYDKDF (reference sequence). V was trimmed by 0 bases and J by 1 base, leaving 10 bases between them. This CDR3 has 16 amino acids. For the CDR3, the DNA is TGTGCCACCAGCAGAGAGGCGCGAGGGAGCAATCAGCCCCAGCATTTT. Residues: CATSREARGSNQPQHF.

A few counts support this clone. The chain employs TRBV4-1 and TRBJ2-7, with D possibly matching TRBD2 (5 bases). Trimming removed 2 bases from V and 0 bases from J, with 11 bases in between. The CDR3 loop spans 15 amino acids. The germline V gene has CDR1 MGHRA and CDR2 YSYEKL. The CDR3 nucleotides read TGCGCCAGCAGCCAACCCGGACGGGGCTCCTACGAGCAGTACTTC. This gives the protein CASSQPGRGSYEQYF.

V is TRBV28 and J is TRBJ1-2; D remains ambiguous. The CDR3 is made up of 14 amino acids. Trimming cost V 5 bases and J 7 bases, with 17 bases left between them. Per germline, CDR1 MDHEN and CDR2 SYDVKM. The CDR3 reads CASSPPGVGGGYTF. In DNA, the CDR3 is TGTGCCAGCAGTCCCCCCGGGGTGGGAGGTGGCTACACCTTC.

V gene TRBV19 combines with J gene TRBJ1-5; D is perhaps TRBD1 (5 bases). The CDR3 is 15 amino acids. V lost 5 bases and J lost 0, with 11 bases in between. Germline V gene data show CDR1 as LNHDA and CDR2 as SQIVND (reference sequence). DNA of the CDR3: TGTGCCAGTAGTTCAGGGAACCCTAGCAATCAGCCCCAGCATTTT. It encodes CASSSGNPSNQPQHF.

This chain connects TRBV7-9 to TRBJ1-2; 7 bases map to TRBD1. The V segment lost 1 base and the J segment 3 bases; nucleotides outside the gene matches: 8. Germline V lookup: CDR1 SEHNR, CDR2 FQNEAQ (reference sequence). This CDR3 region has 16 residues. The CDR3 DNA reads as TGTGCCAGCAGCTTAGGGGACAGAATGGGGGACTATGGCTACACCTTC. Its translation is CASSLGDRMGDYGYTF.

This chain joins TRBV5-5 and TRBJ1-1; 7 nucleotides match TRBD1. The germline CDR1 and CDR2 sequences are SGHKS and YYEKEE (reference sequence). J lost 0 bases, V lost 1 base, and 6 bases had no gene match. This CDR3 has 16 amino acids. The CDR3 is CASSLPEQGLNTEAFF. CDR3 DNA sequence: TGTGCCAGCAGCTTGCCGGAACAGGGGTTGAACACTGAAGCTTTCTTT.

This clone turned up a few times. The V call is TRBV25-1, the J call TRBJ2-7, with a tentative D call TRBD2 (6 bases). The CDR3 extends over 13 amino acids. Trimming removed 5 bases at V and 2 bases at J, with 10 bases between. Germline CDR1 and CDR2: MGHDK and SYGVNS. The CDR3 nucleotides read TGTGCCAGCAGTAAGGGACTTACCTACGAGCAGTACTTC. It codes for CASSKGLTYEQYF.

The chain couples TRBV2 to TRBJ2-2; maybe TRBD1 (6 bases). Trimming removed 6 bases at V and 1 base at J, with 9 bases between. The CDR3 runs to 14 residues. Germline CDR1 and CDR2: SNHLY and FYNNEI. CDR3 bases: TGTGCCAGCAGACGGACAGAGAACACCGGGGAGCTGTTTTTT. This encodes CASRRTENTGELFF.

The chain has TRBV9 and TRBJ2-7, with D possibly TRBD1 on 6 matching bases. V was trimmed by 4 bases and J by 3 bases, leaving 20 bases between them. CDR1 is SGDLS and CDR2 is YYNGEE in the germline V gene. The CDR3 spans 16 residues. The chain's CDR3 is CASSPTSERGGYEQYF. Here the CDR3 DNA reads TGTGCCAGCAGCCCGACGTCCGAACGAGGGGGCTACGAGCAGTACTTC.

CDR3 DNA sequence: TGTGCCAGCAGCCCCGCCGGGGACAGGGAAAGGTACGAGCAGTACTTC. It yields the protein CASSPAGDRERYEQYF. The chain couples TRBV4-2 to TRBJ2-7, with 9 bases aligning to TRBD1. The germline gives CDR1 LGHNA, CDR2 YNFKEQ. The CDR3 extends over 16 amino acids. J was trimmed by 4 bases and V by 4 bases; bases with no gene match: 11.

The chain combines TRBV9 with TRBJ1-1, with 7 bases that match TRBD1. Germline V gene data show CDR1 as SGDLS and CDR2 as YYNGEE. J lost 1 base, V lost 5 bases, and 5 bases had no gene match. The CDR3 runs 14 residues. The CDR3 region is CASRLDRENTEAFF. CDR3 nucleotide sequence: TGTGCCAGCAGACTCGACAGGGAGAACACTGAAGCTTTCTTT. The entire variable domain, with the rest obtained from reference TRBV9 and TRBJ1-1, is as follows: DSGVTQTPKHLITATGQRVTLRCSPRSGDLSVYWYQQSLDQGLQFLIQYYNGEERAKGNILERFSAQQFPDLHSELNLSSLELGDSALYFCASRLDRENTEAFFGQGTRLTVV.